This T cell receptor (beta chain) derives from a study of blood T cell repertoires in COVID-19. Whole-study context: Acute and convalescent COVID-19 specimens originated in the United States, Italy and Spain. T cells, B-cell-depleted T cells, or PBMCs provided the cDNA or gDNA that served as material.

This CDR3 is 15 amino acids long. The germline V gene encodes CDR1 SNHLY and CDR2 FYNNEI. Trimming pared 4 bases from V and 2 bases from J, leaving 14 bases between. Original methodology: Amplification with reference gene primers provided the estimates of nucleated cell counts. Generated by immunoSEQ multiplex PCR, the TCRdb table keeps only in-frame clones and is missing some. V and J calls and clone size are as listed in that table; D and trimming were resolved from the DNA. The sample lists approximately 90,000 clones, roughly 78% occurring once. This sequence originates from a woman aged 80 or over with acute or convalescent COVID-19. The material sequenced was peripheral blood. V and J are TRBV2 and TRBJ1-1; D is perhaps TRBD1 (5 bases). CDR3 DNA sequence: TGTGCCAGCAGTGTAAGACAGTCGGTTAACACTGAAGCTTTCTTT. Residues: CASSVRQSVNTEAFF.